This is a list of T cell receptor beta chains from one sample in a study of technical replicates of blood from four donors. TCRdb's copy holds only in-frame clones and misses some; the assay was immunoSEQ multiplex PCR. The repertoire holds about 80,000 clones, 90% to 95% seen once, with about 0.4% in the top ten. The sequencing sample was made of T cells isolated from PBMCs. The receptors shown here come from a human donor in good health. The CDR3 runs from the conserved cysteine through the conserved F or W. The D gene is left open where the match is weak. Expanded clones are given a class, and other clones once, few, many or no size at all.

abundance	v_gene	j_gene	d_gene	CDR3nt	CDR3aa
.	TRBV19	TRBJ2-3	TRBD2	TGTGCCAGTAGCCTAGCGGGATGGGCGAGTAGCACAGATACGCAGTATTTT	CASSLAGWASSTDTQYF
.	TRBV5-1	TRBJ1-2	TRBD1	TGCGCCAGCAGCCTAGATAGACAGGGCTCCCCCATCTATGGCTACACCTTC	CASSLDRQGSPIYGYTF
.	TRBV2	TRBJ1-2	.	TGTGCCAGCAGATACCAGGGGCACTATGGCTACACCTTC	CASRYQGHYGYTF
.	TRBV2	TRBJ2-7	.	TGTGCCAGCAGTGATAGCCCTGCTAGCTCCGAGCAGTACTTC	CASSDSPASSEQYF
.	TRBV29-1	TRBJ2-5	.	TGCAGCGTTGATTTAGGGGGGGGGCGCAAAGCTCAGTACTTC	CSVDLGGGRKAQYF
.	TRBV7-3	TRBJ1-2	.	TGTGCCAGCAGCGACCTGGACAGCCTACTCTATGGCTACACCTTC	CASSDLDSLLYGYTF
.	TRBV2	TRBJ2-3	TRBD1	TGTGCCAGCAGGGGGGACAGGATAGGGATTGGTACGCAGTATTTT	CASRGDRIGIGTQYF
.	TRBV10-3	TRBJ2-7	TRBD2	TGTGCCACGCGAGCCGGGACTAGCGGCTACGAGCAGTACTTC	CATRAGTSGYEQYF
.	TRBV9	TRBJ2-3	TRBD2	TGTGCCAGCAGCCCCCACAGCGGGAGGGCCACAGATACGCAGTATTTT	CASSPHSGRATDTQYF
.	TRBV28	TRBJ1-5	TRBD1	TGTGCCAGCAGTTTACCCGGACAGGGGCACGATCAGCCCCAGCATTTT	CASSLPGQGHDQPQHF
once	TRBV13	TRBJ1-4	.	TGTGCCAGCAGCCCTTATACAGGGTCTAATGAAAAACTGTTTTTT	CASSPYTGSNEKLFF
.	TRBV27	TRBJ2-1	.	TGTGCCAGCAGCTACACCGGGACTTACAATGAGCAGTTCTTC	CASSYTGTYNEQFF
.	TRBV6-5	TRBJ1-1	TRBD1	TGTGCCAGCAGCGGACAGGGGGAGAGGGAAGCTTTCTTT	CASSGQGEREAFF
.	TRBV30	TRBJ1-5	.	TGTGCCTGGAGTGTACGAGGACAGTTCTACAGTCAGCCCCAGCATTTT	CAWSVRGQFYSQPQHF
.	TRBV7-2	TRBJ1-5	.	TGTGCCAGCAGCTTCAGGGAGGGTCAGCCCCAGCATTTT	CASSFREGQPQHF
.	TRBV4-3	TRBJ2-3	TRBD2	TGCGCCAGCAGCCAGACGGGAGGAGGCACAGATACGCAGTATTTT	CASSQTGGGTDTQYF
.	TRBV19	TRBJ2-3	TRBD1	TGTGCCAGTAGTGCGGGACAGGTATACACAGATACGCAGTATTTT	CASSAGQVYTDTQYF
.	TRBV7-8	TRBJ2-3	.	TGTGCCAGCAGATACGGGCGGGACAGAGACACAGATACGCAGTATTTT	CASRYGRDRDTDTQYF
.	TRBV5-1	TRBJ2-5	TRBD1	TGCGCCAGCAGCTTGGGGGACAGCGTGGGGACCCAGTACTTC	CASSLGDSVGTQYF
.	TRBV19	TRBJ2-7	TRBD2	TGTGCCAGTAGTGGGCTAGCGGGAGGTGGCGAGCAGTACTTC	CASSGLAGGGEQYF
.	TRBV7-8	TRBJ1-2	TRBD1	TGTGCCAGCAGCGGAAGGACAGGGGACGGCTACACCTTC	CASSGRTGDGYTF
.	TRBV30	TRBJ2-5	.	TGTGCCTGGAGTCCCCCCGGAGAAGAGACCCAGTACTTC	CAWSPPGEETQYF
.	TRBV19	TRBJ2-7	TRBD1	TGTGCCAGTAGTATCTCGGGGACAGGGCAGTACGAGCAGTACTTC	CASSISGTGQYEQYF
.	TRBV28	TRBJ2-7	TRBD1	TGTGCCAGCAGTTTACTTCCGGGACAGTCCTACGAGCAGTACTTC	CASSLLPGQSYEQYF
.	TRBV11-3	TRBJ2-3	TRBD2	TGTGCCAGCAGCTTAGATGGACTAGCGGGCGTAACTTCAGATACGCAGTATTTT	CASSLDGLAGVTSDTQYF
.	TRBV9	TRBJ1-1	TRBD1	TGTGCCAGCAGCGATCTCAGGGGGGAGGTAGAAGCTTTCTTT	CASSDLRGEVEAFF
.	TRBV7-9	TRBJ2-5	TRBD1	TGTGCCAGCAGCTACACAGGGGACGGGGAGACCCAGTACTTC	CASSYTGDGETQYF
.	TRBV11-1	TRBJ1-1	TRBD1	TGTGCCAGCAGCGAAAACAGGGGCAAAGCTTTCTTT	CASSENRGKAFF
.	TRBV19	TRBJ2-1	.	TGTGCCAGTAGTATAGATCGGGAAATCTACAATGAGCAGTTCTTC	CASSIDREIYNEQFF
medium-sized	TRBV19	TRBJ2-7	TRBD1	TGTGCCAGTAGTAGGACAGGGTACGAGCAGTACTTC	CASSRTGYEQYF
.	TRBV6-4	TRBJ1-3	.	TGTGCCAGCAGTGATAATAGAGTACGGGGGGCTCTGGGAAACACCATATATTTT	CASSDNRVRGALGNTIYF
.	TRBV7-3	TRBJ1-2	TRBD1	TGTGCCAGCAGCTTCGGACAGGGGAACGGCTACACCTTC	CASSFGQGNGYTF
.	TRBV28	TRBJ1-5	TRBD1	TGTGCCAGCCGTCCCGGGACAGGGTGGGCTCAGCCCCAGCATTTT	CASRPGTGWAQPQHF
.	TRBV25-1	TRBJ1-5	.	TGTGCCAGCAGTGGGACAGGCAATCAGCCCCAGCATTTT	CASSGTGNQPQHF
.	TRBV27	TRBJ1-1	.	TGTGCCGCCGGGGGGCGGACTGAAGCTTTCTTT	CAAGGRTEAFF
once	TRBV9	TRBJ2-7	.	TGTGCCAGCAGCCCTACTGGCAGCCTAGTATACTACGAGCAGTACTTC	CASSPTGSLVYYEQYF
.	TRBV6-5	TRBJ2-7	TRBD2	TGTGCCAGCAGTTACGACCCGGGAGGGGGCTACGAGCAGTACTTC	CASSYDPGGGYEQYF
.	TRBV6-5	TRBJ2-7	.	TGTGCCAGCAGTTACTTCCAGGAGGGCCCCTACGAGCAGTACTTC	CASSYFQEGPYEQYF
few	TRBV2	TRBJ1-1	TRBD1	TGTGCCAGCAGGCTCCGGGACAGGGGGGGTGAAGCTTTCTTT	CASRLRDRGGEAFF
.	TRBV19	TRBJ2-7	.	TGTGCCAGTAGCCCGACAGGAGACGAGCAGTACTTC	CASSPTGDEQYF
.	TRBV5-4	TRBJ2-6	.	TGTGCCAGCAGCTCGGTCCCAGCGACCAAAGTCTCTGGGGCCAACGTCCTGACTTTC	CASSSVPATKVSGANVLTF
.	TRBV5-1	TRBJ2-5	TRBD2	TGCGCCAGCAGCTTGGGCCTAACTAGCGGACAAGAGACCCAGTACTTC	CASSLGLTSGQETQYF
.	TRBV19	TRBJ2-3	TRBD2	TGTGCCAGTAGTTCCCGACTAGCGGGAGAGCTCAATACGCAGTATTTT	CASSSRLAGELNTQYF
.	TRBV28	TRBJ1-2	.	TGTGCCGTGGAGCGGGGGGGGGCTCACGGCTACACCTTC	CAVERGGAHGYTF
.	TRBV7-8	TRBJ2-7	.	TGTGCCAGCACCAGGACACGGAGCTACGAGCAGTACTTC	CASTRTRSYEQYF
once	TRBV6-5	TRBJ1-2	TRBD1	TGTGCCAGCAGTCGGACAGGGTACGGCTACACCTTC	CASSRTGYGYTF
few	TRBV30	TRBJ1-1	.	TGTGCCTGGAGTGTCGGGGATACCGAAGCTTTCTTT	CAWSVGDTEAFF
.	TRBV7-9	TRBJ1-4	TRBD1	TGTGCCAGCAGCTACGGACAGGGCAAACCCTCAACTAATGAAAAACTGTTTTTT	CASSYGQGKPSTNEKLFF
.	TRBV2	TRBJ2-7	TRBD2	TGTGCCAGCAGTCAGTCTAGCGGAACCTACGAGCAGTACTTC	CASSQSSGTYEQYF
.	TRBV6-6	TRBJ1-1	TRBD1	TGTGCCACGGGACAGGACATGAACACTGAAGCTTTCTTT	CATGQDMNTEAFF
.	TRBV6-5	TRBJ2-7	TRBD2	TGTGCCACCATGACTAGCGGTCCTTACGAGCAGTACTTC	CATMTSGPYEQYF
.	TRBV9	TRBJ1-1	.	TGTGCCAGCAGCGTAGCTGGCGGGGCTGAAGCTTTCTTT	CASSVAGGAEAFF
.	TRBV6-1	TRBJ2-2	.	TGTGCCAGCAGTGAAGTAGCCTTCACCGGGGAGCTGTTTTTT	CASSEVAFTGELFF
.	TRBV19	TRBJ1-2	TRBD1	TGTGCCAGTAGTATTGACAGGGAGGTACGAGGCTACACCTTC	CASSIDREVRGYTF
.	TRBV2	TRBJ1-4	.	TGTGCCAGCGCCACACAGGGATTTAATGAAAAACTGTTTTTT	CASATQGFNEKLFF